This entry features one TCR beta chain sequence. The germline gene is not matched at one end of the junction; a read error may be the cause. The CDR3 consists of 19 residues. Germline V lookup: CDR1 SGHVS, CDR2 FQNEAQ. The data stem from a study of regulatory T cells in long-lasting Graves disease. Arm-PCR with iRepertoire HTBI primers amplified the CDR3 regions for these TCR beta libraries. TCRdb recomputed calls from the multiplex PCR reads with MiXCR, one row per CDR3 protein. Among 350,000 to 500,000 distinct CDR3 sequences, 12% to 15% were seen once, and the ten largest hold roughly 18%. The time point: newly diagnosed GD, antithyroid drugs for less than 3 months. PBMC-derived RNA was used for the TCR library. These data also formed part of another study, on T cells in Graves' hyperthyroidism and ophthalmopathy.

The sequence was collected from a woman in her fifties or sixties with Graves disease. The sample was peripheral blood mononuclear cells (PBMCs), taken at new diagnosis, from a patient treated with antithyroid drugs. The chain is built from TRBV7-8 and TRBJ2-6; tentative D call: TRBD1 (6 bases). CDR3 loop: CASSPHDRPGSSGANVLTF. As DNA, the CDR3 is TGCGCCAGCAGCCCACACGACAGGCCCGGGTCCTCTGGGGCCAACGTCCTGACTTTC.